What follows is one T cell receptor (beta chain) and its context. In the original analysis: The assay estimated nucleated cells by amplifying reference gene primers. Some clones are missing from TCRdb's copy, which holds only in-frame ones; the method was immunoSEQ multiplex PCR. V and J calls and clone size are copied from that table; D and trimming were computed from the DNA. The repertoire has 200,000 to 250,000 clones, 75% to 90% of them found once; the top ten carry over 4%. These data belong to a study of blood T cell repertoires in COVID-19. About the research overall: Sources were T cells, B-cell-depleted T cells, or PBMCs; the material itself was cDNA or gDNA.

Patients at the Seattle site were enrolled during active infection and followed longitudinally. The sample was peripheral blood. The sequence came from a woman aged 70 to 79 with COVID-19, enrolled during active disease.

The CDR3 is CASSTYETQYF. As DNA, the CDR3 is TGTGCCAGCAGCACATACGAGACCCAGTACTTC. The chain is built from TRBV2 and TRBJ2-5; D remains ambiguous. V lost 6 bases, J lost 5 bases, and 7 bases lay in between. The germline gives CDR1 SNHLY, CDR2 FYNNEI. The CDR3 is 11 residues long. The full variable domain, rest sourced from reference TRBV2 and TRBJ2-5, is EPEVTQTPSHQVTQMGQEVILRCVPISNHLYFYWYRQILGQKVEFLVSFYNNEISEKSEIFDDQFSVERPDGSNFTLKIRSTKLEDSAMYFCASSTYETQYFGPGTRLLVL.